The 4 T cell receptor beta chains in this list originate from one sample, sequenced in a study of cytomegalovirus exposure and HLA in healthy donors. Primers: 60 Vbeta forward and 13 Jbeta reverse. Using immunoSEQ multiplex PCR, the repertoire was profiled, and TCRdb retains in-frame clones only, with some absent. The table has roughly 52,000 clones, approximately 52% seen once. The sample was PBMCs. The receptor source for this set is a human donor in good health.

The V and J genes are TRBV2 and TRBJ2-5, with 14 positions matching TRBD2. Trimming cost V 0 bases and J 2 bases; bases outside gene matches: 11. The CDR3 is made up of 20 amino acids. CDR1 is SNHLY and CDR2 is FYNNEI in the germline V gene. For the CDR3, the DNA is TGTGCCAGCAGTGAAGCGATGGGACTAGCGGGGGCGCCGGGGCAAGAGACCCAGTACTTC. This gives the protein CASSEAMGLAGAPGQETQYF.

The V and J genes are TRBV5-1 and TRBJ1-5; 9 bases agree with TRBD1. The CDR3 is made up of 14 amino acids. The junction had 5 bases not matched to a gene; V was cut back by 4 bases and J by 6 bases. In germline, CDR1 is SGHRS, CDR2 YFSETQ. The CDR3 protein is CASSVDRGSQPQHF. In DNA, the CDR3 is TGCGCCAGCAGCGTTGACAGGGGGAGTCAGCCCCAGCATTTT. The variable domain in full, completed from reference TRBV5-1 and TRBJ1-5, reads KAGVTQTPRYLIKTRGQQVTLSCSPISGHRSVSWYQQTPGQGLQFLFEYFSETQRNKGNFPGRFSGRQFSNSRSEMNVSTLELGDSALYLCASSVDRGSQPQHFGDGTRLSIL.

The chain couples TRBV19 to TRBJ1-2; D is perhaps TRBD1 (5 bases). CDR1 is LNHDA, CDR2 SQIVND, per germline (reference sequence). The CDR3 consists of 14 residues. V was trimmed by 5 bases and J by 3 bases, leaving 13 bases between them. CDR3 coding DNA: TGTGCCAGTAGTCAGCTGGGGCGCGACTATGGCTACACCTTC. Residues: CASSQLGRDYGYTF.

This clone was found once. The rearrangement uses TRBV2 and TRBJ1-4; D unclear. This CDR3 spans 15 amino acids. CDR1 is SNHLY and CDR2 is FYNNEI in the germline V gene. Trimming cost V 1 base and J 8 bases, with 14 bases left between them. CDR3 residues: CASSEGWPEEEKLFF. CDR3 nucleotide sequence: TGTGCCAGCAGTGAAGGGTGGCCGGAGGAGGAAAAACTGTTTTTT.